This T cell receptor (beta chain) was sequenced in a study of blood T cell repertoires in COVID-19. Study in general: T cells, B-cell-depleted T cells, or PBMCs provided the cDNA or gDNA that served as material.

Sequencing was performed with immunoSEQ multiplex PCR; in TCRdb, only in-frame clones are kept and a portion is missing. The sample records roughly 90,000 clones, around 90% being singletons. V was pared by 7 bases and J by 1 base, with 2 bases of the junction left unmatched. The CDR3 sequence is 14 residues long. Looked up from germline, CDR1 is MNHNY and CDR2 is SVGAGI (reference sequence). This receptor was obtained from a man aged 50 to 60 with COVID-19, enrolled during active disease. Input material: peripheral blood. The V call is TRBV6-6, the J call TRBJ1-5, with TRBD1 matching 9 bases. This chain's CDR3 is CASKQGASNQPQHF. The CDR3 DNA reads as TGTGCCAGCAAACAGGGGGCGAGCAATCAGCCCCAGCATTTT.